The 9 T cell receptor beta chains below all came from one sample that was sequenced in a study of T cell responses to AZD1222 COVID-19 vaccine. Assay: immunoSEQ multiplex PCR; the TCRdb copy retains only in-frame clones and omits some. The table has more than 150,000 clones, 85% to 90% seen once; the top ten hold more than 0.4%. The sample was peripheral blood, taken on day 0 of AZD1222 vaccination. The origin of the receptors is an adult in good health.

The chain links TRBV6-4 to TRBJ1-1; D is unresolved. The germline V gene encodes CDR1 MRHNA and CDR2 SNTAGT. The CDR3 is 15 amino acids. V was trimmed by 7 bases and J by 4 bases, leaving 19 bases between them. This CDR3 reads CASTDPDGHCTEAFF. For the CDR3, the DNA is TGTGCCAGCACGGATCCGGACGGCCATTGCACTGAAGCTTTCTTT.

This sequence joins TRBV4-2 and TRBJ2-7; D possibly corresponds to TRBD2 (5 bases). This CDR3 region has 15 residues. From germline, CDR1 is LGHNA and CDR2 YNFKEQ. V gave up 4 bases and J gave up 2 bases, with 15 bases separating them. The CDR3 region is CASSLRAEATYEQYF. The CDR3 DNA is TGTGCCAGCAGCCTTCGAGCGGAAGCTACCTACGAGCAGTACTTC.

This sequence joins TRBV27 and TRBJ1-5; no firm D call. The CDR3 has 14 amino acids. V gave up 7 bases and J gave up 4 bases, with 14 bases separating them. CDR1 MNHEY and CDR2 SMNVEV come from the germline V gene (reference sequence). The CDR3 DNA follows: TGTGCCAGCACCGAGGATTTCCGTAATCAGCCCCAGCATTTT. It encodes CASTEDFRNQPQHF.

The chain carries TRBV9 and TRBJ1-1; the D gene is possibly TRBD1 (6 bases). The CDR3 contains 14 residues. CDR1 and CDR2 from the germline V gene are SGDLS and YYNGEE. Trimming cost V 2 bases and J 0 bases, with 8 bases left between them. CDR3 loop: CASSVQGMNTEAFF. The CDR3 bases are TGTGCCAGCAGCGTCCAGGGGATGAACACTGAAGCTTTCTTT.

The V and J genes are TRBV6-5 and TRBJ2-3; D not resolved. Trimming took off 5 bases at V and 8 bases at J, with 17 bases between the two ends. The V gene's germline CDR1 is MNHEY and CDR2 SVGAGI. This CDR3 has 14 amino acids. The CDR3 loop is CASSPGPAVGTQYF. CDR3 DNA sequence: TGTGCCAGCAGTCCCGGGCCCGCCGTGGGTACGCAGTATTTT.

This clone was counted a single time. CDR3 nucleotides: TGCAGCGTCGAGGGCGGGCCCTCTGGAAACACCATATATTTT. Residues: CSVEGGPSGNTIYF. The chain joins TRBV29-1 to TRBJ1-3, with no clear D. This CDR3 is 14 amino acids long. V was trimmed by 6 bases and J by 0 bases, leaving 12 bases between them. Germline CDR1 SQVTM, CDR2 ANQGSEA.

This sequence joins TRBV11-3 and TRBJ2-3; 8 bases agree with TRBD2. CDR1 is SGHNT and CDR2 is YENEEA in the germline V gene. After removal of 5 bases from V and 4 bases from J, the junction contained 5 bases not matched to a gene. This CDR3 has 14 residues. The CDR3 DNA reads TGTGCCAGCAGCGCGGGAGGATTAGCAGATACGCAGTATTTT. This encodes CASSAGGLADTQYF.

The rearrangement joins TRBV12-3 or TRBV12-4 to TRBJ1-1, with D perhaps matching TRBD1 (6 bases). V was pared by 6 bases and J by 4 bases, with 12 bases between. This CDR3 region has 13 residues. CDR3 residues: CASSHTRGTEAFF. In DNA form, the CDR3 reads TGTGCCAGCAGCCATACCAGGGGCACTGAAGCTTTCTTT.

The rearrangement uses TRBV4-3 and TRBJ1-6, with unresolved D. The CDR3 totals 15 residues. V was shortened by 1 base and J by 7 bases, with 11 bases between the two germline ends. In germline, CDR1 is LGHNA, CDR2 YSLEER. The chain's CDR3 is CASSQGGQINSPLHF. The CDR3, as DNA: TGCGCCAGCAGCCAAGGAGGGCAGATAAATTCACCCCTCCACTTT.